This entry describes one T cell receptor beta chain. The data were obtained in a study of blood T cell repertoires in COVID-19. At the level of the study: The United States, Italy and Spain provided the acute and convalescent COVID-19 samples. T cells, B-cell-depleted T cells, or PBMCs supplied cDNA or gDNA.

Source study methods: For nucleated cells, counts were estimated from reference gene primer amplification. Only in-frame clones appear in the TCRdb table, and some are missing; sequencing was by immunoSEQ multiplex PCR. V and J calls and clone size are as listed in that table; D and trimming were resolved from the DNA. This table holds roughly 230,000 clones, roughly 87% found once. Categorization into cohorts depended on clinical history that participants reported. Germline V gives CDR1 SGHVS, CDR2 FQNEAQ. This CDR3 is 14 amino acids long. V gave up 3 bases and J gave up 15 bases; unmatched junction bases: 10.

This TCR derives from a man between 25 and 39 years old in a cohort exposed to, infected with or recovered from COVID-19 (not recorded which). Sequencing was performed on PBMCs or T cells enriched from blood (not recorded which). The chain carries TRBV7-8 and TRBJ2-1; 11 bases line up with TRBD2. This chain's CDR3 is CASSLRGLAGGRFF. The CDR3 coding sequence is TGTGCCAGCAGCTTGCGAGGACTAGCGGGTGGAAGGTTCTTC.